This T cell receptor (beta chain) was observed in a study of blood T cell repertoires in COVID-19. For the study at large: Collection of acute and convalescent COVID-19 samples took place in the United States, Italy and Spain. PBMCs, B-cell-depleted T cells, or T cells provided the cDNA or gDNA that made up the material.

As originally analysed: Nucleated cell counts were estimated from reference gene primer amplification. The assay was immunoSEQ multiplex PCR, and TCRdb's table has in-frame clones only and misses some. The V and J calls and clone size were taken over from that table, and D and trimming were inferred from the DNA. This table holds roughly 220,000 clones, about nine tenths found once. The CDR3 spans 15 residues. Deletions cut 5 bases from V and 3 bases from J, with 16 bases between. Germline CDR1 is KGHSH and CDR2 is LQKENI. Cohort placement rested on clinical history that participants reported themselves.

The TCR sequence derives from a woman aged 40 to 50 with acute COVID-19. What was sequenced was PBMCs or T cells enriched from blood (not recorded which). The genes are TRBV18 and TRBJ1-1; weak D call: TRBD1 (6 bases). The CDR3 loop is CASSEIRGLDTEAFF. The DNA for the CDR3 is TGTGCCAGCTCAGAAATCAGGGGTTTGGACACTGAAGCTTTCTTT.